This record looks at one T cell receptor (beta chain) sequence and its context. V was shortened by 6 bases and J by 2 bases, with 14 bases between the two germline ends. The CDR3 is made up of 14 amino acids. CDR1 is LNHDA, CDR2 SQIVND, per germline (reference sequence). This table comes from immunoSEQ multiplex PCR, and its TCRdb copy is limited to in-frame clones, with some not included. The table includes around 100,000 clones, over 75% detected once. The sample originates from a study of blood T cell repertoires in COVID-19. Across the whole study: PBMCs, B-cell-depleted T cells, or T cells were the source of the cDNA or gDNA that made up the material.

The sequence derives from a woman older than 75 with acute or convalescent COVID-19. The specimen was peripheral blood. The V and J genes are TRBV19 and TRBJ2-7; the D gene is possibly TRBD1 (6 bases). The CDR3 protein is CASSTTGLPYEQYF. CDR3 DNA: TGTGCCAGTAGCACCACAGGGTTACCCTACGAGCAGTACTTC.